The clone carrying this TCR beta chain was recorded a few times. A sample-barcoded 5' primer and a J-beta primer mix were used in a second PCR of roughly 7 to 11 cycles. TCRdb called the 5' RACE reads again in MiXCR, with one record for every CDR3 protein. The sample lists 600,000 to 850,000 distinct CDR3 sequences, around a quarter seen once, with roughly a tenth in the top ten. This sample is drawn from a study of blood T cells in healthy people across ages. The same data also contributed to another study, on T cells of mothers and their children. That investigation notes: Across the analysis, no persistent microchimeric T cell clones were detected.

The receptor was derived from a boy aged 5-17 years in good health. Specimen: blood.

CDR3 DNA: TGTGCCAGCAGTTTTTCGACGGGCCTTGGTGAAAAACTGTTTTTT. Protein sequence: CASSFSTGLGEKLFF. This sequence joins TRBV28 and TRBJ1-4, with D uncertain. CDR3 length: 15 amino acids. The germline V gene has CDR1 MDHEN and CDR2 SYDVKM. V dropped 3 bases and J dropped 7 bases, with 15 bases sitting between them.